This T cell receptor beta chain was identified during a study of T cell responses to AZD1222 COVID-19 vaccine (dated by TCRdb to the early 2020s). Regarding the research as a whole: Because spike-specific TCR depth and breadth did not differ between the two schedules, AZD1222 recipients who got a second dose at roughly 4 weeks were pooled with those who got a second dose at roughly 12 weeks. A total of approximately 240 trial participants underwent TCR sequencing, of whom 207 had received two doses of AZD1222 and roughly 26 had received two doses of the MenACWY control vaccine. Trial participants were enrolled by age into 18-55, 56-69 and 70-plus year subgroups, with around 150, 28 and 57 TCR-sequenced participants respectively. Findings and caveats that apply to the study as a whole: The whole spike protein was spanned by vaccine-associated CD4 TCRs, and dominant responses were seen in regions 160-218 and 743-854. Conclusions about previously exposed vaccinees were limited because only a handful of AZD1222 recipients were SARS-CoV-2 seropositive at baseline. Reportedly, close to half of the unique spike-specific TCRs recognized epitopes lying outside the regions that are mutated in the B.1.351 and B.1.1.7 variants. The 56-69-year group was small, and its depth increase did not reach significance, likely because of low power. After two AZD1222 doses, both the breadth and the depth of spike-specific TCRs were significantly higher than at day 0 and than in MenACWY recipients. Participants were mostly white British, with more females than males. The authors suggested clonal diversity may have been underestimated. Because no samples from the day 14 peak response were available, repertoires could be characterized only after the peak T cell response.

The germline V gene (reference sequence) sets CDR1 to LGHDT and CDR2 to YNNKEL. The CDR3 sequence holds 17 residues, the cysteine and phenylalanine included. The CDR3 DNA has 51 bases and is translated from base 1. The V end gives up 3 bases and the J end 2 bases, leaving 7 bases in the junction not matched to a gene. The CDR3 regions of human TCRbeta chains were subjected to immunosequencing. In the original analysis: TCRs in the repertoires were compared against a reference library of SARS-CoV-2-specific TCRs that had been generated with the MIRA antigen-specificity platform. Breadth was defined as the fraction of unique TCRs that were SARS-CoV-2-associated. Depth was defined as the fraction of total T cells that were SARS-CoV-2-associated. Each spike-specific TCR was assigned to its reactive spike region and to a CD4 or CD8 class using the MIRA data. Log10-transformed breadth and depth values were compared by one-way ANOVA with Sidak's multiple comparisons tests. TCRdb provides this immuneACCESS table in a form limited to in-frame rearrangements. Some clones are lacking; in checked studies, under half of them reflect an unresolved V gene, and why the rest are absent is not known. The V and J calls and clone size come from that table; D and trimming were worked out from the DNA. Counted in this sample were over 45,000 clones; about 85% of them appeared once. Under 5% of the sample goes to the ten largest clones.

In its sample, this clone comes out as medium-sized (0.01 to 0.1%). The specificity of this receptor is unknown. Per-base qualities were not stored, and no clone one base away is much larger. According to the study, the label for this sample's time point signals: baseline before first vaccination. Samples from vaccinated people were obtained from the UK trials COV001 and COV002, which included a single-blind randomized controlled phase 2/3 trial of AZD1222 (ChAdOx1 nCoV-19) in healthy adults. For TCRbeta chain sequencing, PBMC samples were collected from trial participants at day 0 and at day 28 after the second dose.

This material consisted of peripheral blood, taken on day 0 of AZD1222 vaccination. This clonotype originated in an adult in good health. The chain is made from TRBV3-1 (or the pseudogene TRBV3-2) and TRBJ2-1; 10 central nucleotides agree with TRBD1. The DNA reads as follows: TGTGCCAGCAGCCATCCACGCGGGACAGGGGCCTACAATGAGCAGTTCTTC. Protein translation: CASSHPRGTGAYNEQFF.